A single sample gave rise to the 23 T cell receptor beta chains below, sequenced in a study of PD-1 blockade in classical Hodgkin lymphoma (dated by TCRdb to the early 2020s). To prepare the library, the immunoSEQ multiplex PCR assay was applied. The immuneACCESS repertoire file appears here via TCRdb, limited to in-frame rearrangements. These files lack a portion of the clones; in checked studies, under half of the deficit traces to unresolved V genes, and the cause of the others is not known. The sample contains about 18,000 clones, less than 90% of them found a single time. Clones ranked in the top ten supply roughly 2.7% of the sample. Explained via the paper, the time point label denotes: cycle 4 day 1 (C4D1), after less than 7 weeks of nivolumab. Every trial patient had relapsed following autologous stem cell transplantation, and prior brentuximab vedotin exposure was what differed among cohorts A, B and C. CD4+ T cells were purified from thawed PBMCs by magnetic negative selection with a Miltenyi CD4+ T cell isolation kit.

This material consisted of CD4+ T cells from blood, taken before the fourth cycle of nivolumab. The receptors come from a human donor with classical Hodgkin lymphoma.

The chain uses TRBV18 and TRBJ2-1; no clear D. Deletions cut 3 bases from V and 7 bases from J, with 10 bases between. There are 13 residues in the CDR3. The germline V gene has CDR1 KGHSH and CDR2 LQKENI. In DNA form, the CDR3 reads TGTGCCAGCTCACCCCCCGGGCGGAATGAGCAGTTCTTC. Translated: CASSPPGRNEQFF.

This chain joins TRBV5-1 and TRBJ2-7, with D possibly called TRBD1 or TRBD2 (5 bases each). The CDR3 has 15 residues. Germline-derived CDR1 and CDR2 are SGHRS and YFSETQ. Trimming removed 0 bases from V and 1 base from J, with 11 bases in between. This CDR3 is CASSLGGTKSYEQYF. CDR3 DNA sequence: TGCGCCAGCAGCTTGGGTGGGACGAAATCCTACGAGCAGTACTTC.

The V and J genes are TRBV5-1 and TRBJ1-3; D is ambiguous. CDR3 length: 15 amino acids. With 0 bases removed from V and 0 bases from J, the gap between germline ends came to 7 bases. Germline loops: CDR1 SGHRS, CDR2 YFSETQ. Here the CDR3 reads CASSLGPNSGNTIYF. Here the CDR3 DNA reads TGCGCCAGCAGCTTGGGGCCGAACTCTGGAAACACCATATATTTT.

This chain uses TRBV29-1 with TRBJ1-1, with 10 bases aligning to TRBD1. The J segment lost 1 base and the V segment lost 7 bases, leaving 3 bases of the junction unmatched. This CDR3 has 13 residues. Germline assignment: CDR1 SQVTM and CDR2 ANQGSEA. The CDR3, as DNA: TGCAGCGCTCGACAGGGGGCGAACACTGAAGCTTTCTTT. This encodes CSARQGANTEAFF. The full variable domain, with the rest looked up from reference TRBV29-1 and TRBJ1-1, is SAVISQKPSRDICQRGTSLTIQCQVDSQVTMMFWYRQQPGQSLTLIATANQGSEATYESGFVIDKFPISRPNLTFSTLTVSNMSPEDSSIYLCSARQGANTEAFFGQGTRLTVV.

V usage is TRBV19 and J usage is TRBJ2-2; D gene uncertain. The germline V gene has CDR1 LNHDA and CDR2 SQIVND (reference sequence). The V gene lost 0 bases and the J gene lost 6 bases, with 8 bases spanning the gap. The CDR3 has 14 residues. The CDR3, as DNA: TGTGCCAGTAGTATAGATGTAAGGTCCGGGGAGCTGTTTTTT. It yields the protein CASSIDVRSGELFF. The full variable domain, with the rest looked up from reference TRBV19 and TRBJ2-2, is DGGITQSPKYLFRKEGQNVTLSCEQNLNHDAMYWYRQDPGQGLRLIYYSQIVNDFQKGDIAEGYSVSREKKESFPLTVTSAQKNPTAFYLCASSIDVRSGELFFGEGSRLTVL.

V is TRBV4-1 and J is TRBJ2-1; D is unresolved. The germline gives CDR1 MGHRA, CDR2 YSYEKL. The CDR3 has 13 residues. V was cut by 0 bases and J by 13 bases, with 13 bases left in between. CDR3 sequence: CASSQDRLSRQFF. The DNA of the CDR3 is TGCGCCAGCAGCCAAGATAGGCTCTCACGCCAGTTCTTC.

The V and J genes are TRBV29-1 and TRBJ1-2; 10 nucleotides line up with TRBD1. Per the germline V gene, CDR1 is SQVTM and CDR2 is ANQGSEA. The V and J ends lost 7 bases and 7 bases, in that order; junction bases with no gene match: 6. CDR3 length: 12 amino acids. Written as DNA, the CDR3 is TGCAGCGATACCGACAGGGGGCTTGGCTACACCTTC. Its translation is CSDTDRGLGYTF.

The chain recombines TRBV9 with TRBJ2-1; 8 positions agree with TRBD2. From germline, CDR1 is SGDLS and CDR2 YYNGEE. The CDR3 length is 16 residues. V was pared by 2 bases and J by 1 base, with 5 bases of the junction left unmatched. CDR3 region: CASSVHSGESYNEQFF. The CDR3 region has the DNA TGTGCCAGCAGCGTCCATAGCGGGGAATCCTACAATGAGCAGTTCTTC.

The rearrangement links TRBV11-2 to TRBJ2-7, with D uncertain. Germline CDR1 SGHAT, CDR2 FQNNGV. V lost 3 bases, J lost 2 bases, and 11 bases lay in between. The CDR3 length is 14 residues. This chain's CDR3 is CASSLRPEPYEQYF. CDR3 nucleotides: TGTGCCAGCAGCTTGAGGCCTGAGCCCTACGAGCAGTACTTC.

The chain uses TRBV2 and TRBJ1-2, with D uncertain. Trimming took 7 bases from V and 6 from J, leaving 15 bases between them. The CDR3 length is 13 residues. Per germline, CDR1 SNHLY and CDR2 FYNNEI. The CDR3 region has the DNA TGTGCCAGCAAATCTGTGGGGATCGATGGCTACACCTTC. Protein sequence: CASKSVGIDGYTF.

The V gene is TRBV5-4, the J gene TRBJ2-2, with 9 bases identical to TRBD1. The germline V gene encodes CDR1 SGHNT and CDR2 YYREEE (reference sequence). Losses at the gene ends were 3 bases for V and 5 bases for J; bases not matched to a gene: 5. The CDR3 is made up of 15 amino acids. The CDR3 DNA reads TGTGCCAGCAGCTGGGGACAGGGCTATACCGGGGAGCTGTTTTTT. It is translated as CASSWGQGYTGELFF.

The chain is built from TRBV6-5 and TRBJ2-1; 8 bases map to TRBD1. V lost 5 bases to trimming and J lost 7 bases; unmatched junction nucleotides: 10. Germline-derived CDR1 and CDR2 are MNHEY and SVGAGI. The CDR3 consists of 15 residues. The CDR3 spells CASSTPGGLGNEQFF. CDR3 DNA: TGTGCCAGCAGTACGCCAGGGGGCTTGGGAAATGAGCAGTTCTTC.

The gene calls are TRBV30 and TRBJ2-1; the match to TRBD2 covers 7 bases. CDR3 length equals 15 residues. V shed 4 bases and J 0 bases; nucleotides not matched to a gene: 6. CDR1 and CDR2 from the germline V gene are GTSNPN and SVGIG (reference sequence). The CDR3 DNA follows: TGTGCCTGGATATACGGCGGGAGCTCCTACAATGAGCAGTTCTTC. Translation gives CAWIYGGSSYNEQFF.

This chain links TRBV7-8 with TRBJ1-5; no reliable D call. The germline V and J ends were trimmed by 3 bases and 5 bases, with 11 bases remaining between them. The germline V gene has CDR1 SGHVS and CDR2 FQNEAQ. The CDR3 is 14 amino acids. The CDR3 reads CASSFSGADQPQHF. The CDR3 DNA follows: TGTGCCAGCAGCTTTTCCGGCGCGGATCAGCCCCAGCATTTT.

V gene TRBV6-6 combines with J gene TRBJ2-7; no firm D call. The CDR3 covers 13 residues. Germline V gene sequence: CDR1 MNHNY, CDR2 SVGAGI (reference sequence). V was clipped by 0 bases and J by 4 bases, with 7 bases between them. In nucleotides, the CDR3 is TGTGCCAGCAGTTACTCGGGTTCGTACGAGCAGTACTTC. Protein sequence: CASSYSGSYEQYF.

This CDR3 is CASSEGDLDTQYF. As DNA, the CDR3 is TGCGCCAGCAGTGAAGGGGATTTAGATACGCAGTATTTT. The rearrangement joins TRBV10-2 to TRBJ2-3, with D tentatively TRBD1 (5 bases). Trimming stripped 3 bases from V and 5 bases from J, with 9 bases between. CDR1 and CDR2 from the germline V gene are WSHSY and SAAADI. The length of the CDR3 is 13 residues.

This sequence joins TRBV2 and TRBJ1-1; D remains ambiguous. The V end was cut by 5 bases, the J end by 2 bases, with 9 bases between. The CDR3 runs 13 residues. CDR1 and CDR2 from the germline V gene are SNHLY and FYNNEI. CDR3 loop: CASSLLGNTEAFF. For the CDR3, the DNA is TGTGCCAGCAGTCTCCTGGGAAACACTGAAGCTTTCTTT.

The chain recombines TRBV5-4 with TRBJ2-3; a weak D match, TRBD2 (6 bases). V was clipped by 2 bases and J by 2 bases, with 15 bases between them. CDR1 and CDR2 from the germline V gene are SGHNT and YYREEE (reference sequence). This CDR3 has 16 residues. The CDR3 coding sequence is TGTGCCAGCAGCTTCCCCGGGGGTGCGCCCACAGATACGCAGTATTTT. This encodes CASSFPGGAPTDTQYF.

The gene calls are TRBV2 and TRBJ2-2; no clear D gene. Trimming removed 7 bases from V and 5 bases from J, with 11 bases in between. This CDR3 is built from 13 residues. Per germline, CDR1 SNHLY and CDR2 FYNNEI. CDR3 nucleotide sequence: TGTGCCAGCATCCTGACCGCTACCGGGGAGCTGTTTTTT. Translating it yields CASILTATGELFF.

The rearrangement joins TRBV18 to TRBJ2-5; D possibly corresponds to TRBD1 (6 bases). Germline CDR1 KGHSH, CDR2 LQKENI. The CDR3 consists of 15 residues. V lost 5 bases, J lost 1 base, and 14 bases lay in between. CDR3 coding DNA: TGTGCCAGCTCATCACAGGGTAGGGTCCAAGAGACCCAGTACTTC. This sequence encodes CASSSQGRVQETQYF.

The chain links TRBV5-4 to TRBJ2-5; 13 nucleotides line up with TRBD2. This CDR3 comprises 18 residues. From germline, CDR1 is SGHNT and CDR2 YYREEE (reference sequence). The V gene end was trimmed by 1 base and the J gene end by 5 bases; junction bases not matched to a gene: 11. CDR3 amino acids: CASSLRKLAGGQVETQYF. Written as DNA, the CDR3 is TGTGCCAGCAGCTTGAGAAAACTAGCGGGAGGGCAGGTGGAGACCCAGTACTTC.

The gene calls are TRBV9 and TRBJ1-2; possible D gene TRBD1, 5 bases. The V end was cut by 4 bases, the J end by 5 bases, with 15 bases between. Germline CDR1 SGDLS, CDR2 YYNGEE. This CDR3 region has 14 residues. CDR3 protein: CASSPRPGGYGYTF. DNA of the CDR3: TGTGCCAGCAGCCCCAGGCCCGGGGGATATGGCTACACCTTC.

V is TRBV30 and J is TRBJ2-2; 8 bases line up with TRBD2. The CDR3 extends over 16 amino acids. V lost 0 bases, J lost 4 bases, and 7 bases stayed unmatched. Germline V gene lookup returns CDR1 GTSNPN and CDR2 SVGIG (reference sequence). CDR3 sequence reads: CAWSVRGGVGTGELFF. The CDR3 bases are TGTGCCTGGAGTGTACGGGGGGGAGTTGGCACCGGGGAGCTGTTTTTT.